The 20 T cell receptor beta chains presented below share a single source sample, sequenced in a study of chemoradiotherapy in HPV16-positive cancers. Sequenced by immunoSEQ multiplex PCR; TCRdb stores in-frame clones only, minus some. The top ten clones hold 22% of a sample with over 10,000 clones, 85% to 90% of them seen once. Specimen: blood, collected from a patient who underwent chemoradiotherapy. These receptors were obtained from a human donor with HPV-associated anogenital cancer.

The chain uses TRBV29-1 and TRBJ2-5, with a tentative D call TRBD2 (6 bases). Germline V gene data show CDR1 as SQVTM and CDR2 as ANQGSEA. The CDR3 runs to 16 residues. V was trimmed by 5 bases and J by 5 bases, leaving 24 bases between them. CDR3: CSVTNLREVAWETQYF. The CDR3 DNA reads TGCAGCGTTACAAACCTCAGGGAGGTCGCATGGGAGACCCAGTACTTC.

This chain joins TRBV6-1 and TRBJ1-1; weak D call: TRBD1 (5 bases). The V end lost 6 bases, the J end lost 1 base, and 9 bases lay between the germline ends. The CDR3 extends over 13 amino acids. Looked up from germline, CDR1 is MNHNS and CDR2 is SASEGT. As DNA, the CDR3 is TGTGCCAGCAGCCAACAGGAGAACACTGAAGCTTTCTTT. It yields the protein CASSQQENTEAFF.

The V gene is TRBV14, the J gene TRBJ2-5; no reliable D call. V was clipped by 0 bases and J by 6 bases, with 5 bases between them. Germline CDR1 SGHDN, CDR2 FVKESK. This CDR3 is built from 12 residues. The DNA of the CDR3 is TGTGCCAGCAGCCAAGACGTGCAGACCCAGTACTTC. It yields the protein CASSQDVQTQYF.

The J gene is TRBJ2-5, the V gene TRBV28, with D perhaps TRBD1 or TRBD2 (6 bases each). From germline, CDR1 is MDHEN and CDR2 SYDVKM. The CDR3 length is 14 residues. V was clipped by 6 bases and J by 5 bases, with 16 bases between them. The CDR3, as DNA: TGTGCCAGCAGCCCCCGAGGAGGGGGGGAGACCCAGTACTTC. Translating gives CASSPRGGGETQYF. The entire variable domain, with the rest obtained from reference TRBV28 and TRBJ2-5, is as follows: DVKVTQSSRYLVKRTGEKVFLECVQDMDHENMFWYRQDPGLGLRLIYFSYDVKMKEKGDIPEGYSVSREKKERFSLILESASTNQTSMYLCASSPRGGGETQYFGPGTRLLVL.

The V gene is TRBV7-2, the J gene TRBJ2-7; 15 bases map to TRBD2. After removal of 5 bases from V and 6 bases from J, the junction contained 5 bases not matched to a gene. Germline V gene data show CDR1 as SGHTA and CDR2 as FQGNSA. CDR3 length: 15 residues. The CDR3 spells CASSNTGLAGGEQYF. The CDR3, as DNA: TGTGCCAGCAGCAACACGGGACTAGCGGGGGGCGAGCAGTACTTC. Variable domain in full (rest from reference TRBV7-2 and TRBJ2-7): GAGVSQSPSNKVTEKGKDVELRCDPISGHTALYWYRQSLGQGLEFLIYFQGNSAPDKSGLPSDRFSAERTGGSVSTLTIQRTQQEDSAVYLCASSNTGLAGGEQYFGPGTRLTVT.

The chain carries TRBV5-1 and TRBJ1-1; no clear D gene. CDR3 size: 15 residues. The V gene lost 7 bases and the J gene lost 1 base, with 17 bases spanning the gap. The germline CDR1 and CDR2 sequences are SGHRS and YFSETQ. CDR3 bases: TGCGCCAGCCGGGTGGGAGGTACGGGGAACACTGAAGCTTTCTTT. Its translation: CASRVGGTGNTEAFF. The full variable domain, with the rest looked up from reference TRBV5-1 and TRBJ1-1, is KAGVTQTPRYLIKTRGQQVTLSCSPISGHRSVSWYQQTPGQGLQFLFEYFSETQRNKGNFPGRFSGRQFSNSRSEMNVSTLELGDSALYLCASRVGGTGNTEAFFGQGTRLTVV.

J is TRBJ2-7 and V is TRBV15; 7 bases fit TRBD1. The CDR3 consists of 14 residues. V shed 4 bases and J 4 bases; nucleotides not matched to a gene: 7. The germline gives CDR1 LNHNV, CDR2 YYDKDF (reference sequence). CDR3 sequence: CATSTTGAQYEQYF. CDR3 nucleotides: TGTGCCACCAGCACAACAGGGGCTCAATACGAGCAGTACTTC.

This chain joins TRBV5-6 and TRBJ2-5, with TRBD2 matching 7 bases. Trimming took 2 bases from V and 2 from J; bases not matched to a gene: 6. CDR1 and CDR2 (germline): SGHDT, YYEEEE. The length of the CDR3 is 15 residues. The DNA of the CDR3 is TGTGCCAGCAGCTTAGGTTGGGGGGGACAAGAGACCCAGTACTTC. Its translation is CASSLGWGGQETQYF. The full variable domain, completed using reference TRBV5-6 and TRBJ2-5, is DAGVTQSPTHLIKTRGQQVTLRCSPKSGHDTVSWYQQALGQGPQFIFQYYEEEERQRGNFPDRFSGHQFPNYSSELNVNALLLGDSALYLCASSLGWGGQETQYFGPGTRLLVL.

The J gene is TRBJ2-5, the V gene TRBV29-1; 10 nucleotides agree with TRBD1. Trimming cost V 5 bases and J 5 bases; bases outside gene matches: 14. CDR1 SQVTM and CDR2 ANQGSEA come from the germline V gene. This CDR3 spans 16 amino acids. This chain's CDR3 is CSVSGDRGTGQETQYF. The CDR3 DNA reads TGCAGCGTTAGTGGGGACAGGGGCACCGGACAGGAGACCCAGTACTTC.

The chain is built from TRBV10-3 and TRBJ2-5, with 12 bases identical to TRBD2. CDR1 is ENHRY and CDR2 is SYGVKD in the germline V gene. This CDR3 spans 16 amino acids. Trimming took 3 bases from V and 4 from J; bases not matched to a gene: 6. CDR3 residues: CAISDPRLAGAETQYF. In DNA, the CDR3 is TGTGCCATCAGTGATCCAAGACTAGCGGGAGCAGAGACCCAGTACTTC.

In this sample, this clone turned up once. The chain is built from TRBV4-3 and TRBJ2-3, with TRBD1 matching over 11 bases. Germline CDR1 is LGHNA and CDR2 is YSLEER. The length of the CDR3 is 18 residues. V was pared by 1 base and J by 4 bases, with 10 bases of the junction left unmatched. CDR3 residues: CASSQVPPGQGVPDTQYF. In nucleotides, the CDR3 is TGCGCCAGCAGCCAAGTGCCTCCGGGACAGGGGGTTCCAGATACGCAGTATTTT.

The genes are TRBV18 and TRBJ2-2; tentatively, D is TRBD1 or TRBD2 (6 bases each). The CDR3 is 16 amino acids. Germline V gene sequence: CDR1 KGHSH, CDR2 LQKENI. V shed 3 bases and J shed 2 bases, with 13 bases lying between them. The CDR3 sequence: CASSPRGLANTGELFF. CDR3 nucleotides: TGTGCCAGCTCACCTCGGGGGCTAGCTAACACCGGGGAGCTGTTTTTT.

The chain carries TRBV7-3 and TRBJ2-3; 10 bases are a match to TRBD2. After removal of 3 bases from V and 5 bases from J, the junction contained 8 bases not matched to a gene. CDR1 and CDR2 (germline): SGHTA, FQGTGA. The CDR3 is 16 amino acids. CDR3 in amino acids: CASSLTGTSAGDTQYF. In DNA, the CDR3 is TGTGCCAGCAGCTTGACCGGGACTAGCGCCGGAGATACGCAGTATTTT.

This clone appeared a few times. As DNA, the CDR3 is TGTGCCAGCAGCCCCGGAGGTTCATGGGAGACCCAGTACTTC. It specifies CASSPGGSWETQYF. The J gene is TRBJ2-5, the V gene TRBV5-4; D is perhaps TRBD2 (5 bases). CDR3 length equals 14 residues. V dropped 4 bases and J dropped 5 bases, with 15 bases sitting between them. Germline V CDR1 and CDR2: SGHNT, YYREEE (reference sequence). Drawing the rest from reference TRBV5-4 and TRBJ2-5, the complete variable domain is ETGVTQSPTHLIKTRGQQVTLRCSSQSGHNTVSWYQQALGQGPQFIFQYYREEENGRGNFPPRFSGLQFPNYSSELNVNALELDDSALYLCASSPGGSWETQYFGPGTRLLVL.

This clone was recorded only once. This chain connects TRBV9 to TRBJ1-3, with TRBD1 as a possible D gene (6 bases). Trimming cost V 6 bases and J 2 bases, with 18 bases left between them. Germline CDR1 SGDLS, CDR2 YYNGEE. The CDR3 has 16 amino acids. As DNA, the CDR3 is TGTGCCAGCACCCGAAGCTACCGGGGGCCTGGAAACACCATATATTTT. This encodes CASTRSYRGPGNTIYF.

J is TRBJ1-1 and V is TRBV18; no reliable D call. The germline V and J ends were trimmed by 6 bases and 2 bases, with 16 bases remaining between them. The CDR3 consists of 15 residues. The germline CDR1 and CDR2 sequences are KGHSH and LQKENI. CDR3 coding DNA: TGTGCCAGCTCGCAACTCGACGTGGCTAACACTGAAGCTTTCTTT. Translated: CASSQLDVANTEAFF.

This clone was counted a single time. The chain recombines TRBV5-4 with TRBJ2-5; 7 bases line up with TRBD1. The CDR3 extends over 14 amino acids. In germline, CDR1 is SGHNT, CDR2 YYREEE (reference sequence). After removal of 3 bases from V and 0 bases from J, the junction contained 2 bases not matched to a gene. CDR3 DNA: TGTGCCAGCAGCTCCAGGGGGTACCAAGAGACCCAGTACTTC. Amino acids: CASSSRGYQETQYF.

This clone has only a few counts. This rearrangement joins TRBV13 to TRBJ1-2; 7 bases agree with TRBD1. After removal of 5 bases from V and 4 bases from J, the junction contained 10 bases not matched to a gene. This CDR3 contains 15 residues. CDR1 is PRHDT, CDR2 FYEKMQ, per germline (reference sequence). DNA for the CDR3: TGTGCCAGCAGCCCCATTTCCCGGGACAGCTATGGCTACACCTTC. It is translated as CASSPISRDSYGYTF.

This chain uses TRBV4-1 with TRBJ1-4, with D tentatively TRBD1 (5 bases). The CDR3 runs 15 residues. Germline V gene data show CDR1 as MGHRA and CDR2 as YSYEKL. The V and J ends lost 1 base and 12 bases respectively, with 18 bases between them. The CDR3 reads CASSQVGRQGWELFF. In nucleotides, the CDR3 is TGCGCCAGCAGCCAAGTGGGCCGTCAGGGCTGGGAACTGTTTTTT.

This chain uses TRBV7-9 with TRBJ1-1; TRBD1 is a possible D gene (6 bases). Trimming removed 5 bases at V and 3 bases at J, with 13 bases between. The CDR3 is made up of 14 amino acids. In germline, CDR1 is SEHNR, CDR2 FQNEAQ (reference sequence). CDR3 bases: TGTGCCAGCAGCGTACAGGGATCTCACACTGAAGCTTTCTTT. It yields the protein CASSVQGSHTEAFF.